This TCR beta chain is from a study of cytomegalovirus exposure and HLA in healthy donors. Study at large: Approximately 80 million unique TCRs from HLA-typed donors were held in an early data release.

The PCR contained 60 Vbeta and 13 Jbeta primers. This table comes from immunoSEQ multiplex PCR, and its TCRdb copy is limited to in-frame clones, with some not included. The table lists 100,000 to 150,000 clones. General observations from the study: Reports credit the classifier with highly specific, highly sensitive diagnosis of cytomegalovirus status. Most TCR sequences were seen very rarely across donors, but some public TCRs occurred in many. Sequencing likely generated an artifact that appeared as a cluster of highly shared sequence variants.

The CDR3 covers 16 residues. Per the germline V gene, CDR1 is SGHDT and CDR2 is YYEEEE. The ends were cut back, 0 bases at V and 6 bases at J, with 19 bases in the middle. Note on this clone: Its antigen is not known.

This clonotype originated in a man between 18 and 35 years old in good health and CMV-seronegative. The genes are TRBV5-6 and TRBJ2-7; D uncertain. The specimen sequenced was PBMCs. In nucleotides, the CDR3 is TGTGCCAGCAGCTTGGCCGCGCGTGTCCCCATCGGCGAGCAGTACTTC. Translation: CASSLAARVPIGEQYF.